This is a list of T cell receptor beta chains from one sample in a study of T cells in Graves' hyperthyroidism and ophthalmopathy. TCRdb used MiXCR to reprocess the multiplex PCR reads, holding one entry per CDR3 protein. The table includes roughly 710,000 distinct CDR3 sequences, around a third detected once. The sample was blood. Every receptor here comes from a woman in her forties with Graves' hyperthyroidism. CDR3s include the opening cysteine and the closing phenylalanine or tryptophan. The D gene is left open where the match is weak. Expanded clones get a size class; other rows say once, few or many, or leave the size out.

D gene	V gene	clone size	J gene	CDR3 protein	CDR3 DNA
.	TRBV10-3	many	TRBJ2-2	CATKTLARNTGELFF	TGTGCCACCAAGACTCTAGCGAGGAACACCGGGGAGCTGTTTTTT
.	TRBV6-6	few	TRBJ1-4	CASRTGATNEKLFF	TGTGCCAGCAGGACGGGGGCAACTAATGAAAAACTGTTTTTT
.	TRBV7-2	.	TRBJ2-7	CASSLISGVTYEQYF	TGTGCCAGCAGCTTGATTTCGGGGGTCACCTACGAGCAGTACTTC
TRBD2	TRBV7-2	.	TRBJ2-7	CASSLVGRGVTDTQYF	TGTGCCAGCAGCTTAGTCGGGCGGGGGGTCACAGATACGCAGTACTTC
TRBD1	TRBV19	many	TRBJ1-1	CASLDRGMNTEAFF	TGTGCCAGCTTAGACAGGGGGATGAACACTGAAGCTTTCTTT
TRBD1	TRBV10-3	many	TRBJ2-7	CAISDRLRGPSYEQYF	TGTGCCATCAGTGATCGTTTGAGGGGGCCCTCCTACGAGCAGTACTTC
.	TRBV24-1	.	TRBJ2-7	CATSDSSVQTYEQYF	TGTGCCACCAGTGATTCCAGCGTGCAGACCTACGAGCAGTACTTC
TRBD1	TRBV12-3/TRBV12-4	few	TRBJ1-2	CASTRGVSVLYGYTF	TGTGCCAGCACCAGGGGGGTGAGCGTTCTCTATGGCTACACCTTC
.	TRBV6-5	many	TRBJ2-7	CASSSTPGFNFYEQYF	TGTGCCAGCAGCTCGACCCCCGGGTTCAACTTTTACGAGCAGTACTTC
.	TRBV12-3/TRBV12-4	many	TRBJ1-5	CASRRTEYQPQHF	TGTGCCAGCAGGAGGACAGAGTATCAGCCCCAGCATTTT
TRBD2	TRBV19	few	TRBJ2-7	CASSLIAGGSDEQYF	TGTGCCAGTAGTCTCATAGCGGGAGGCTCCGACGAGCAGTACTTC
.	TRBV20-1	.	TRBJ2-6	CSAPVGRSGANVLTF	TGCAGTGCTCCGGTAGGGAGGTCCGGGGCCAACGTCCTGACTTTC
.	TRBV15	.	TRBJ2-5	CATSRGQEETQYF	TGTGCCACCAGCAGAGGACAGGAGGAGACCCAGTACTTC
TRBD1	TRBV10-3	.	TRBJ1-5	CAISEARGYQPQHF	TGTGCCATCAGTGAGGCCAGGGGGTATCAGCCCCAGCATTTT
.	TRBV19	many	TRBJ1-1	CASSIGGDRTEAFF	TGTGCCAGTAGTATCGGGGGAGATCGCACTGAAGCTTTCTTT
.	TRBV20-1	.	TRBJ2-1	CTTSTGANYNEQFF	TGCACCACCTCCACTGGGGCAAACTACAATGAGCAGTTCTTC
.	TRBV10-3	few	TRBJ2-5	CASSYRGRTQETQYF	TGTGCCAGCAGTTACCGGGGGCGGACCCAAGAGACCCAGTACTTC
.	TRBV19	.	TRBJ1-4	CASSLRQVFNEKLFF	TGTGCCAGTAGTCTTAGACAGGTTTTTAATGAAAAACTGTTTTTT
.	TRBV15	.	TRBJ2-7	CATSRDWRHEQYF	TGTGCCACCAGCAGAGATTGGCGGCATGAGCAGTACTTC
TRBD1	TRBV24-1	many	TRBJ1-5	CATSDPRTGGLNQPQHF	TGTGCCACCAGTGATCCGAGGACAGGGGGCCTGAATCAGCCCCAGCATTTT
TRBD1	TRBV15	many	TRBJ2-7	CATSSQGDHEQYF	TGTGCCACCAGCAGCCAGGGGGACCACGAGCAGTACTTT
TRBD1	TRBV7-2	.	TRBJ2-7	CASSMTGVGNEQYF	TGTGCCAGCAGCATGACAGGGGTCGGGAATGAGCAGTACTTC
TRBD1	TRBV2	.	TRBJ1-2	CASRVQGAREGYTF	TGTGCCAGCCGAGTCCAGGGGGCGCGGGAAGGCTACACCTTC
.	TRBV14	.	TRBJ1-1	CASSYLPLLGTSPSNTEAFF	TGTGCCAGCAGCTACCTCCCTCTCCTCGGGACATCCCCCTCGAACACTGAAGCTTTCTTT
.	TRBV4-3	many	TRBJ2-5	CASSQGTGNIETQYF	TGCGCCAGCAGCCAAGGCACAGGGAATATAGAGACCCAGTACTTC
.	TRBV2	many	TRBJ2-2	CASTVQGNTGELFF	TGTGCCAGCACCGTACAGGGGAACACCGGGGAGCTGTTTTTT
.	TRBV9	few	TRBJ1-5	CASSVGDSYQPQHF	TGTGCCAGCAGCGTAGGGGACTCCTATCAGCCCCAGCATTTT
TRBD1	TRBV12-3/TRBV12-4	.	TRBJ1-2	CASSQLGTGGFGYTF	TGTGCCAGCAGTCAACTCGGGACAGGGGGATTTGGCTACACCTTC
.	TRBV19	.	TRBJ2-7	CASSAAGASYEQYF	TGTGCCAGTAGTGCTGCCGGGGCCAGCTACGAGCAGTACTTC
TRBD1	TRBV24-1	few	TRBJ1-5	CATSDGGAGGNQPQHF	TGTGCCACCAGTGATGGTGGGGCAGGGGGAAATCAGCCCCAGCATTTT
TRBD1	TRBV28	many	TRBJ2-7	CASSYPAPGGYEQYF	TGTGCCAGCAGTTACCCTGCGCCAGGGGGCTACGAGCAGTACTTC
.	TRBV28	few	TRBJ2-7	CASRVYSSYEQYF	TGTGCCAGCAGAGTGTATAGCTCCTACGAGCAGTACTTC
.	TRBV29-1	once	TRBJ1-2	CSVEATGANYGYTF	TGCAGCGTTGAAGCGACGGGGGCCAACTATGGCTACACCTTC
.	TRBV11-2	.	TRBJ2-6	CASTAPSGANVLTF	TGTGCCAGCACGGCCCCATCTGGGGCCAACGTCCTGACTTTC
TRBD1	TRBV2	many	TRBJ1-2	CASSLRDRGLDGYTF	TGTGCCAGCAGTTTACGGGACAGGGGGCTGGATGGCTACACCTTC
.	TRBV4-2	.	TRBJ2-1	CASSHDTSSYNEQFF	TGTGCCAGCAGCCACGATACCTCCTCCTACAATGAGCAGTTCTTC
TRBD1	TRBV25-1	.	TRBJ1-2	CASSESWDRHGYTF	TGTGCCAGCAGTGAAAGCTGGGACAGGCATGGCTACACCTTC
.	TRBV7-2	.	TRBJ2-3	CASRDDAAGKRNTQYF	TGTGCCAGCAGGGACGATGCGGCAGGGAAGAGGAATACGCAGTATTTT
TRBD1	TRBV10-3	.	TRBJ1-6	CAISPTGANSPLHF	TGTGCCATCAGTCCGACAGGGGCGAATTCACCCCTCCACTTT
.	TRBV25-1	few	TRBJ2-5	CASSPTGGGGTQYF	TGTGCCAGCAGCCCGACAGGTGGAGGAGGGACCCAGTACTTC
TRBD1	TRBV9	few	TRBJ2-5	CASSQEIDLDRQETQYF	TGTGCCAGCAGCCAAGAAATCGACTTGGACAGGCAAGAGACCCAGTACTTC
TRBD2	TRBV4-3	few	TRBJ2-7	CASSQGASGTYEQYF	TGCGCCAGCAGTCAAGGGGCTAGCGGAACCTACGAGCAGTACTTC
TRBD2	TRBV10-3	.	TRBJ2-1	CAISPKTSGKGNEQFF	TGTGCCATCAGTCCTAAGACTAGCGGGAAGGGGAATGAGCAGTTCTTC